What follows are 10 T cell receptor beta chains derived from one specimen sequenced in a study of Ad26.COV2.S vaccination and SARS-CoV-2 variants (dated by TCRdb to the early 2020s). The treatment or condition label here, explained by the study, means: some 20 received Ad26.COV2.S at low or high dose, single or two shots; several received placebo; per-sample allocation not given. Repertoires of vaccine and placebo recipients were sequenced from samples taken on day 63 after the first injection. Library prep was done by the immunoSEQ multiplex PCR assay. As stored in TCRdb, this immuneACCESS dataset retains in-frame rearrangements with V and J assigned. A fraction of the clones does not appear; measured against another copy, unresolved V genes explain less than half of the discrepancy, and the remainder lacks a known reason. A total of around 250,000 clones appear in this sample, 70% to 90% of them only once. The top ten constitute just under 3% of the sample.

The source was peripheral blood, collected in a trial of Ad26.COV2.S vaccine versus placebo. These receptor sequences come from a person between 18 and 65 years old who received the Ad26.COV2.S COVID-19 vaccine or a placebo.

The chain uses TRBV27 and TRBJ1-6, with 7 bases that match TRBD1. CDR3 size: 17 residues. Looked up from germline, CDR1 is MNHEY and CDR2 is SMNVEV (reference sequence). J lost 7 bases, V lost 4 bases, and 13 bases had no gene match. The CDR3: CASSSLTGFPSNSPLHF. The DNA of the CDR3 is TGTGCCAGCAGTTCCTTGACAGGGTTCCCCTCAAATTCACCCCTCCACTTT.

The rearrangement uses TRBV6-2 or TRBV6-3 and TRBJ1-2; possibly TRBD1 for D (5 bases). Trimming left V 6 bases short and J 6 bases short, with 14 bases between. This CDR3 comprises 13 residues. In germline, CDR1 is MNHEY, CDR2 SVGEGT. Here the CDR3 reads CASSQGLPDGYTF. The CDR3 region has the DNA TGTGCCAGCAGCCAGGGACTGCCGGATGGCTACACCTTC.

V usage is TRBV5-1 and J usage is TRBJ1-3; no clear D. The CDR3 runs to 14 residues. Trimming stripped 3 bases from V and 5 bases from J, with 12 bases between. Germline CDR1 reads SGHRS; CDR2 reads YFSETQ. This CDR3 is CASSSFPGRNTIYF. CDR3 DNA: TGCGCCAGCAGCTCCTTCCCAGGAAGAAACACCATATATTTT.

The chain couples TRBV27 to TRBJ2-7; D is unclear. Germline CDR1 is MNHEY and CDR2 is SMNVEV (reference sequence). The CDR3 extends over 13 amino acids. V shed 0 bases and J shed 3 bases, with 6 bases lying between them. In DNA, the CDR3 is TGTGCCAGCAGTTTATCAGGGATCTACGAGCAGTACTTC. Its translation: CASSLSGIYEQYF.

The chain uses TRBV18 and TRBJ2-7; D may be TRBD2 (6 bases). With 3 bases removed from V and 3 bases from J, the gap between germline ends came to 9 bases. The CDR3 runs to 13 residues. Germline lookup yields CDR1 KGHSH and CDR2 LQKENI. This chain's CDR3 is CASSPPTSYEQYV. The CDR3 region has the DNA TGTGCCAGCTCACCCCCGACTAGCTACGAGCAGTACGTC.

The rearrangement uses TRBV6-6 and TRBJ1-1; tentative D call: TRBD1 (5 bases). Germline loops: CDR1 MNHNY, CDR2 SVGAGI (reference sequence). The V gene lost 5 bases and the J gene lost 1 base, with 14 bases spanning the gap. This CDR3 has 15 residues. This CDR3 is CASSKGRGANTEAFF. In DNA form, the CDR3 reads TGTGCCAGCAGTAAGGGAAGGGGAGCGAACACTGAAGCTTTCTTT.

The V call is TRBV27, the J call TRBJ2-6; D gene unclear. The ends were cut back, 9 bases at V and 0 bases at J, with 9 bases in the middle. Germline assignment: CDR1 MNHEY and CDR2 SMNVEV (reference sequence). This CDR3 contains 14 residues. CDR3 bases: TGTGCCAGTACAGCCAACTCTGGGGCCAACGTCCTGACTTTC. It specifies CASTANSGANVLTF.

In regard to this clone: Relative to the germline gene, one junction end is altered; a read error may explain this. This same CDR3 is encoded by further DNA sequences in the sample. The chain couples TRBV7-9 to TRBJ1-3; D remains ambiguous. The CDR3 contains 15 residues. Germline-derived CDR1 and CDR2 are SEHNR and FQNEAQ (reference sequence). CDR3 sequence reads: CASSLASSSGNTIYF. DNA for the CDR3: TGTGCCAGCAGCTTAGCGTCCAGCTCTGGAAATACCATATATTTT.

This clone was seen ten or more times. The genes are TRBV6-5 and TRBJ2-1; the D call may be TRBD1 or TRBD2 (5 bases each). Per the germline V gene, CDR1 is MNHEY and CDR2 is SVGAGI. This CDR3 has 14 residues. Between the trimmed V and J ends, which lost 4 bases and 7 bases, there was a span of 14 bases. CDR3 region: CASSFSRGGNEQFF. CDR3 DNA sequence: TGTGCCAGCAGTTTCTCGAGGGGTGGTAATGAGCAGTTCTTC.

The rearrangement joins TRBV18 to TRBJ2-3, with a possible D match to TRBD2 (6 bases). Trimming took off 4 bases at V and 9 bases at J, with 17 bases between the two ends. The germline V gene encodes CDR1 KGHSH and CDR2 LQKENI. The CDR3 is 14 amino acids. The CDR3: CASSLTGTGKTQYF. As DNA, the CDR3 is TGTGCCAGCTCACTCACCGGGACTGGTAAAACGCAGTATTTT.